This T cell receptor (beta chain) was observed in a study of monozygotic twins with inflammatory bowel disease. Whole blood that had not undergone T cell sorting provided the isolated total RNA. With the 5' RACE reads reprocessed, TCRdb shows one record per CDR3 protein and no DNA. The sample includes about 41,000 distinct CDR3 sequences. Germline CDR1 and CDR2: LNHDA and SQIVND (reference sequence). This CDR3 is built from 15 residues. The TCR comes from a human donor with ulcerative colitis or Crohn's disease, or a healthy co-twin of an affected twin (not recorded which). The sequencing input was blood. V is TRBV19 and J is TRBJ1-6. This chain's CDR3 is CASSARTAENSPLHF. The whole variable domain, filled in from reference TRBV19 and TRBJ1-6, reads DGGITQSPKYLFRKEGQNVTLSCEQNLNHDAMYWYRQDPGQGLRLIYYSQIVNDFQKGDIAEGYSVSREKKESFPLTVTSAQKNPTAFYLCASSARTAENSPLHFGNGTRLTVT.